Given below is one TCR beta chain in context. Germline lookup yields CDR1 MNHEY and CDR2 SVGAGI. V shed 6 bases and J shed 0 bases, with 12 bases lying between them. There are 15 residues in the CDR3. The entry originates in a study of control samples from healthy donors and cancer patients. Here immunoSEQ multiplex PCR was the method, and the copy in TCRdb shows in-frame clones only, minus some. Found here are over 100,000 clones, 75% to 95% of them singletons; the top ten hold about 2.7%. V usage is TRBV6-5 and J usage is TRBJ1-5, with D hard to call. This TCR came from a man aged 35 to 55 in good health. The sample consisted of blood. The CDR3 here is CASRRETGSNQPQHF. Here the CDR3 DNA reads TGTGCCAGCAGGAGAGAAACTGGTAGCAATCAGCCCCAGCATTTT.